This T cell receptor (beta chain) stems from a study of memory CD4+ T cells and cytomegalovirus serostatus. Looking at the study overall: This sample comes from healthy Belgian adults, several CMV seropositive, 24 seronegative.

Sequencing used immunoSEQ multiplex PCR; TCRdb keeps in-frame clones, though not all of them. The sample shows about 82,000 clones, approximately 84% of them seen only once. Single viable CD3+CD4+CD8-CD45RO+ cells were sorted as the memory CD4+ T cells. This clone occurred once. CDR1 is SGHRS and CDR2 is YFSETQ in the germline V gene. The CDR3 length is 14 residues. Trimming removed 4 bases at V and 2 bases at J, with 11 bases between. Source material: memory CD4+ T cells from blood. The V gene is TRBV5-1, the J gene TRBJ2-3; possible D gene TRBD2, 6 bases. This clonotype was sampled from an adult in good health and CMV-seronegative. The CDR3 protein is CASSPGLYTDTQYF. In DNA, the CDR3 is TGCGCCAGCAGCCCGGGACTCTACACAGATACGCAGTATTTT.